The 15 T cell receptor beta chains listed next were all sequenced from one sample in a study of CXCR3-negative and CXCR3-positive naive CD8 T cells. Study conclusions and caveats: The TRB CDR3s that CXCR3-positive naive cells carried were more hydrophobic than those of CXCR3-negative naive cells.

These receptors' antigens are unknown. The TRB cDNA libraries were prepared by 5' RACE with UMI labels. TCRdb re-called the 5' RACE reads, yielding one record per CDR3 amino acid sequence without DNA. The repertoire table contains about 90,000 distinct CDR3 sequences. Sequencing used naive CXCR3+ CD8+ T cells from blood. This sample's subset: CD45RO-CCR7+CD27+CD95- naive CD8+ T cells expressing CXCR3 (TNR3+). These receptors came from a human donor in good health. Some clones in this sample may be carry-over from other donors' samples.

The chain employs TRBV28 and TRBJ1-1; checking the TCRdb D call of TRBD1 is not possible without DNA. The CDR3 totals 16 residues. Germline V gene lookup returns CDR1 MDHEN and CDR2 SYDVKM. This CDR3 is CASSSPPQGDNTEAFF.

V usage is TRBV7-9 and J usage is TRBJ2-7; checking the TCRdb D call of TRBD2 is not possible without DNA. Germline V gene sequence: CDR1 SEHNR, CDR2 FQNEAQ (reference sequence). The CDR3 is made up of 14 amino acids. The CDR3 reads CASRAGTSVHEQYF.

The chain's CDR3 is CATSRSRTGELFF. The V and J genes are TRBV15 and TRBJ2-2. Germline values: CDR1 LNHNV, CDR2 YYDKDF (reference sequence). The CDR3 has 13 residues.

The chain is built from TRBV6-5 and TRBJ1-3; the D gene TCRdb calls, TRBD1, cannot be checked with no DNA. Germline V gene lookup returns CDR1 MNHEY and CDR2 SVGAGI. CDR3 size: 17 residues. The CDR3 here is CASRVQGARYSGNTIYF.

The CDR3 loop reads CASSLYAQRREHGYTF. J is TRBJ1-2 and V is TRBV27. There are 16 residues in the CDR3. Germline-derived CDR1 and CDR2 are MNHEY and SMNVEV (reference sequence).

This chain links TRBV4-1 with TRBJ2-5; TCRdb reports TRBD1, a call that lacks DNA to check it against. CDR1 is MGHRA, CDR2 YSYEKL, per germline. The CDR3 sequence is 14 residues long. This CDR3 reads CASSQEGRGETQYF.

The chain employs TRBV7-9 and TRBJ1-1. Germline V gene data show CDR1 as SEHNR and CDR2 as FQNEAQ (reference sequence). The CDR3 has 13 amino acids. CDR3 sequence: CASSLAVGTEAFF. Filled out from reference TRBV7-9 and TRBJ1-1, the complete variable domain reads DTGVSQNPRHKITKRGQNVTFRCDPISEHNRLYWYRQTLGQGPEFLTYFQNEAQLEKSRLLSDRFSAERPKGSFSTLEIQRTEQGDSAMYLCASSLAVGTEAFFGQGTRLTVV.

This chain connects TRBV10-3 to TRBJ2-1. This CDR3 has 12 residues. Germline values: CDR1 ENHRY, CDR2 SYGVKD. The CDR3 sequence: CAITAEAGEQFF.

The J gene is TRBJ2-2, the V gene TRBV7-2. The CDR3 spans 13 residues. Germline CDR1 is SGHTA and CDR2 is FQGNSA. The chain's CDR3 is CAPGVQNTGELFF. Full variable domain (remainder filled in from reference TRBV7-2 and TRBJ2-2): GAGVSQSPSNKVTEKGKDVELRCDPISGHTALYWYRQSLGQGLEFLIYFQGNSAPDKSGLPSDRFSAERTGGSVSTLTIQRTQQEDSAVYLCAPGVQNTGELFFGEGSRLTVL.

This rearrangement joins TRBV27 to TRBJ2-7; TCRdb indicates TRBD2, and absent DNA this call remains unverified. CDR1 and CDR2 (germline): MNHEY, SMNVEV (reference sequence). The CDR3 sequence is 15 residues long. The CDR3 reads CASSLFGGGAYEQYF.

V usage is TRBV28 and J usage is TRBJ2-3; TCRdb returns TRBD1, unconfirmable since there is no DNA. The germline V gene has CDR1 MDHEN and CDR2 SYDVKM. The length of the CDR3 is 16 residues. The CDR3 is CASSLSPGQPTDTQYF.

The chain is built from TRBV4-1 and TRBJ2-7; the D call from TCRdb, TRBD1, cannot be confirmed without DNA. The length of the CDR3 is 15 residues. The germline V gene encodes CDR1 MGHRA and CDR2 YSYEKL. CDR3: CASSQDRGGSYEQYF.

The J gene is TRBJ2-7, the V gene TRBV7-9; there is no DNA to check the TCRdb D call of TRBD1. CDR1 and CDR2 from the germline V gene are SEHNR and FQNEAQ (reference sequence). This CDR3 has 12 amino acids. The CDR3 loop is CASSWGVGEQYF.

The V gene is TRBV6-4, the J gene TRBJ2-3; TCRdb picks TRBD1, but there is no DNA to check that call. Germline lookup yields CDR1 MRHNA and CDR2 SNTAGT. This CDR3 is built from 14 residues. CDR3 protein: CASRPGQDVDTQYF.

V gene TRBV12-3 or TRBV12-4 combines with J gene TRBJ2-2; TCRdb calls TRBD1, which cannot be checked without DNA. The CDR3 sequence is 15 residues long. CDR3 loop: CASSFQGKNTGELFF.